This TCR beta chain derives from a study of cytomegalovirus exposure and HLA in healthy donors. Libraries were prepared by immunoSEQ multiplex PCR; TCRdb keeps only in-frame clonotypes and omits some of them. This sample has about 98,000 clones; around nine tenths occur once, and the top ten carry under 4.5%. The CDR3 sequence is 15 residues long. The germline V and J ends were trimmed by 7 bases and 3 bases, with 17 bases remaining between them. Per germline, CDR1 MRHNA and CDR2 SNTAGT. The sequenced sample was PBMCs. This clonotype was obtained from a woman in her 30s in good health and CMV-seronegative. The chain joins TRBV6-4 to TRBJ2-3; perhaps TRBD2 as D (7 bases). The CDR3 spells CASTRDAGATDTQYF. CDR3 sequence (DNA): TGTGCCAGCACTCGCGATGCGGGGGCGACAGATACGCAGTATTTT.